This T cell receptor (beta chain) was recorded in a study of shared clonotypes between healthy human individuals. In the study overall: Each donor contributed plates that comprised three CD4 naive, three CD4 memory, two CD8 naive and one CD8 memory.

It was CD45RO-negative cells, positively selected for CCR7, that made up naive CD8 cells, with terminally differentiated effector memory CD45RA+ cells excluded. Notes on the study in general: Owing to a small donor count, the genetic and exposure-history diversity represented was limited. Among donors, sharing of clonotypes was expected to be affected by sequencing depth.

As concerns this clone: What it recognizes is unknown.

This was a deep-level run. This table comes from immunoSEQ multiplex PCR, and its TCRdb copy is limited to in-frame clones, with some not included. Altogether about 2.2 million clones are present, approximately 94% being singletons, with the ten largest covering more than 1.5%. This CDR3 contains 14 residues. Trimming left V 5 bases short and J 5 bases short, with 12 bases between. Germline loops: CDR1 MDHEN, CDR2 SYDVKM. The origin of this receptor is a man between 18 and 29 years old in good health. Some clones in this sample may be carry-over from other donors' samples. The sample comprised naive CD8+ T cells from PBMCs. This chain connects TRBV28 to TRBJ1-4; D gene uncertain. In nucleotides, the CDR3 is TGTGCCAGCAGTCCAATAGGTTACAATGAAAAACTGTTTTTT. Amino acid sequence: CASSPIGYNEKLFF.